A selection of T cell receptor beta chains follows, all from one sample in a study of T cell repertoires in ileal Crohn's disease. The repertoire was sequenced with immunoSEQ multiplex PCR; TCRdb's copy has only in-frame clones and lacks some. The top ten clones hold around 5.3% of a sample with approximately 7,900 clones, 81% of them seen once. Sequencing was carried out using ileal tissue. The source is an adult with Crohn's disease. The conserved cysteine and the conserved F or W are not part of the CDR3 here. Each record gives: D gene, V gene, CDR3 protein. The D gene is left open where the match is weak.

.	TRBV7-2	ASSPAPRYKDQPQH
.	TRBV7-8	ASSLDTGLNTGELF
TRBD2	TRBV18	ASSKDAGGSYNEQF
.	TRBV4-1	ASSARVDTGELF
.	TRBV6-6	ASRSGSSSYNEQF
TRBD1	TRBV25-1	ASSGDRGYNEQF
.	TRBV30	AWSIPGGPENTEAF
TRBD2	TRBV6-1	ASSEGTSGSYEQY
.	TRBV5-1	ASAPSQISYNEQF
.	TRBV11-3	ASSSRAGFLYNEQF
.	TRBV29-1	SGDYSYTQY
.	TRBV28	ASVGRGYGYT
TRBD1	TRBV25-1	ASSEQVRDRDSYNEQF
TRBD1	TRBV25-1	ASSPGGTSNQPQH
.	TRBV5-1	ASSLGPSKNIQY
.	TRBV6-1	ATDYQSYNEQF
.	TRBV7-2	ASSLIRGIYEQY
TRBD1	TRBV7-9	ASSHDRDGNQPQH
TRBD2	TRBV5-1	ASSLVGGTSGYHEQY
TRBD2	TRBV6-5	ASSYSLAGGDEQY
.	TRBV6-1	ASSEALRGTEQF
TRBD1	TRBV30	AWSPRGISGANVLT
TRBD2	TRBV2	ASSLTSGNPSSGYEQY
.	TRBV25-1	ASTSRRQGNIGTQY
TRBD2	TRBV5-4	ASSLGRPSGSAYEQY
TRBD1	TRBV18	ASSSGTGFVYEQY
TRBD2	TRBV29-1	SVRREAVQY
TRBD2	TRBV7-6	ASSLGLAGGHDTGELF
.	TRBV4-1	ASSQRSSTGELF
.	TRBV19	ASSPGFDTEAF
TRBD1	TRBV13	ASSLGGTGGASNTEQY
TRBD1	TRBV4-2	ASSQDAGTGGQPQH
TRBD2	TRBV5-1	ASSLVLAGGTYNEQF
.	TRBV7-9	ASSQSGGDNSPLH
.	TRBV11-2	ASSQKETGISGNTIY
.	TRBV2	ASSGTANTEAF
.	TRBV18	ASSPRAGDLAGEQF
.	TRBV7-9	ASSRSLGVFAYEQY
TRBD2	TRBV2	ASRTAGSGRAGSKNIQY
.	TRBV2	ASSGASGGTEAF
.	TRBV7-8	ASSLDSRGNTGELF
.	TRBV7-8	ASSLDSRGNTGELF
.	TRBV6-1	ASSGIDTSEQF
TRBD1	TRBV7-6	ASSLDRDSGNTIY
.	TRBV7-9	ASSLGREHQPQH